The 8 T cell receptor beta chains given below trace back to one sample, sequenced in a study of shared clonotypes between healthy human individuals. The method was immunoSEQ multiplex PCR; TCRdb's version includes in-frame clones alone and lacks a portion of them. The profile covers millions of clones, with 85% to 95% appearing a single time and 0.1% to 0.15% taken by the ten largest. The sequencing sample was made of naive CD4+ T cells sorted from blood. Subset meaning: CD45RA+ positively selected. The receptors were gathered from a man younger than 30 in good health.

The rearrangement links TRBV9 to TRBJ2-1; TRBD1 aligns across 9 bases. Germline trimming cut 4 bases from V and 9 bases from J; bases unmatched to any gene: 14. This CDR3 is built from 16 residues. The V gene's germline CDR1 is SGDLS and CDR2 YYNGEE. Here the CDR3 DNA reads TGTGCCAGCAGCCGTGTCCCGGGACAGGGTCGGGGTGAGCAGTTCTTC. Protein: CASSRVPGQGRGEQFF. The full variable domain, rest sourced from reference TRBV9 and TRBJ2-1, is DSGVTQTPKHLITATGQRVTLRCSPRSGDLSVYWYQQSLDQGLQFLIQYYNGEERAKGNILERFSAQQFPDLHSELNLSSLELGDSALYFCASSRVPGQGRGEQFFGPGTRLTVL.

The CDR3 nucleotides are TGCGCCAGCAGCTTGTCGGCTAGCGGGGGCGGCGTAGCCGAGACCCAGTACTTC. Its protein is CASSLSASGGGVAETQYF. This sequence joins TRBV5-1 and TRBJ2-5; 10 bases line up with TRBD2. The junction had 14 bases not matched to a gene; V was cut back by 1 base and J by 5 bases. Germline V lookup: CDR1 SGHRS, CDR2 YFSETQ. This CDR3 comprises 18 residues.

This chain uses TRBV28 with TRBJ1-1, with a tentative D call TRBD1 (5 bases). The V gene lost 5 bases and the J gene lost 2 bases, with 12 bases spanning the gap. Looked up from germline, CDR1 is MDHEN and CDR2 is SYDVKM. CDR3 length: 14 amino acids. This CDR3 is CASSGGVDNTEAFF. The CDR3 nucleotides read TGTGCCAGCAGTGGGGGGGTGGATAACACTGAAGCTTTCTTT.

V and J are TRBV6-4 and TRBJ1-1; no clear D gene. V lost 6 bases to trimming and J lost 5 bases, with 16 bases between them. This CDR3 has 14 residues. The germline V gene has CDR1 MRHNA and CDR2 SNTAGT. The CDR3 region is CASRAQPGGTEAFF. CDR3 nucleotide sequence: TGTGCCAGCAGGGCACAACCGGGTGGAACTGAAGCTTTCTTT.

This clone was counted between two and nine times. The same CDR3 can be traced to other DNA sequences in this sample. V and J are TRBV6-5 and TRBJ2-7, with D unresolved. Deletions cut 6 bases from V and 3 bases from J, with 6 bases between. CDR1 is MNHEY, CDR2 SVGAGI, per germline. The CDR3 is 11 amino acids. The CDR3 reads CASRRSYEQYF. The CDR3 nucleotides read TGTGCCAGCAGGCGAAGCTACGAGCAGTACTTC.

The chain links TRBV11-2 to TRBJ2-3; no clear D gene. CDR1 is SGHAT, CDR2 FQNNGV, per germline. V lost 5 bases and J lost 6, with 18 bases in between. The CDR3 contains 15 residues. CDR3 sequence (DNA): TGTGCCAGCAGCGACCCCGGTTCAGCCCCTGATACGCAGTATTTT. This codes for CASSDPGSAPDTQYF.

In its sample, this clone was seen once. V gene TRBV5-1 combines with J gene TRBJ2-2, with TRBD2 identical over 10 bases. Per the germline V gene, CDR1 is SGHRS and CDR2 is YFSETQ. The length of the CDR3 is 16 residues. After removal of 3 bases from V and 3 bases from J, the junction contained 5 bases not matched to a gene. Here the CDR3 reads CASSSQAGGDTGELFF. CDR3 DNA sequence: TGCGCCAGCAGCTCCCAAGCGGGAGGGGACACCGGGGAGCTGTTTTTT.

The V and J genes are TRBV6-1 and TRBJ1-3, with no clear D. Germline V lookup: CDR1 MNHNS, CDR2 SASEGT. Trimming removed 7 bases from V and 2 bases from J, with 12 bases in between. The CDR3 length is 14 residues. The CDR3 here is CASTQKGAGNTIYF. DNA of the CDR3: TGTGCCAGCACTCAAAAGGGAGCTGGAAACACCATATATTTT.